This T cell receptor (beta chain) was sequenced during a study of T cells in Graves' hyperthyroidism and ophthalmopathy. This clonotype was seen many times. RNA transcripts provided the source from which TCR beta CDR3 regions were amplified. First-round RT-PCR with HTBI primers amplified the TCR CDR3 region. TCRdb fed the multiplex PCR reads into MiXCR, producing one record per CDR3 protein. The sample contains 500,000 to 600,000 distinct CDR3 sequences, approximately 44% of which appear only once. The ends were cut back, 1 base at V and 7 bases at J, with 14 bases in the middle. Germline values: CDR1 MNHEY, CDR2 SVGEGT. The CDR3 is 15 residues long.

The sequence came from an adult woman with Graves' disease, either hyperthyroidism or ophthalmopathy (not recorded which). Material: peripheral blood or thyroid tissue (not recorded which). This chain uses TRBV6-2 or TRBV6-3 with TRBJ1-5, with a weak D call TRBD1 (6 bases). The CDR3 region is CASSYWAAGEQPQHF. DNA of the CDR3: TGTGCCAGCAGTTACTGGGCCGCAGGGGAGCAGCCCCAGCATTTT.